The text below deals with one T cell receptor beta chain. Its antigen is not yet known. There are no base qualities to consult, and no much larger clone falls within one base. Library preparation was by the immunoSEQ multiplex PCR assay. The paper's processing steps were these. To diagnose cytomegalovirus status from the catalog of TCR beta chain sequences, a statistical classification framework was built. What TCRdb holds here is the immuneACCESS table cut down to in-frame rearrangements. Part of the clones is not present; checked against another copy, under half of the missing clones reflect an unresolved V gene, and the others are unexplained. That table furnishes V, J and clone size, whereas the DNA furnished D and trimming. Across this sample there are roughly 150,000 clones, with 86% seen only once. The ten largest clonotypes hold more than 2% of the sample. The data belong to a study of cytomegalovirus exposure and HLA in healthy donors (dated by TCRdb to 2017 to 2019). Broadly, across the study: A later analysis indicated that the 90 to 150 validation repertoires were generated on the platform also employed for the 700 or so repertoires of the first cohort. The study aimed to test whether cataloging public T cell receptors could reveal signatures of past pathogen exposure. Besides the first cohort of approximately 670 subjects, a separate validation cohort made up of roughly 120 different subjects was used. To predict cytomegalovirus infection status, the study brought together high-throughput TCR immunosequencing, statistical association of individual TCRs with disease status, and machine learning.

On the study overall, not on this receptor specifically: A later analysis lacked HLA typing for the validation cohort, so it scored co-occurrence in that cohort across all 120 repertoires. In both the original and validation cohorts, the classifier was reported to diagnose cytomegalovirus status with high specificity and sensitivity. According to the authors, the approach could potentially be generalized to other disease states and immunological phenotypes. A later analysis found that TCRs clustered in the first cohort also tended to co-occur in the 120 validation repertoires, with 94% of cluster scores above 0. Across donors, most TCR sequences were observed very rarely, whereas some public TCRs were present in many individuals. A few of the identified cytomegalovirus-associated TCR beta chains were confirmed in vitro to be specific for cytomegalovirus antigens. In the study, approximately 160 TCR beta chains were listed as associated with cytomegalovirus.

Donors formed part of the validation cohort, which comprised about 120 subjects and was distinct from the first cohort of some 700 subjects. CDR1 and CDR2 are read off the germline V gene as SNHLY and FYNNEI. The CDR3 numbers 15 residues from cysteine through phenylalanine. Left in the record is the CDR3 DNA by itself, 45 bases read in frame from the first base. Germline trimming amounts to 3 bases on V and 5 bases on J, with 8 as the count of junction bases outside the gene matches. The origin of this receptor is a woman in her late teens or twenties in good health and CMV-seronegative. The chain joins TRBV2 to TRBJ2-5, and TRBD2 aligns with 8 junction nucleotides. The sample taken for sequencing was PBMCs. CDR3 region: CASSDQRGITETQYF. The DNA sequence reads TGTGCCAGCAGTGATCAGCGGGGGATTACGGAGACCCAGTACTTC.